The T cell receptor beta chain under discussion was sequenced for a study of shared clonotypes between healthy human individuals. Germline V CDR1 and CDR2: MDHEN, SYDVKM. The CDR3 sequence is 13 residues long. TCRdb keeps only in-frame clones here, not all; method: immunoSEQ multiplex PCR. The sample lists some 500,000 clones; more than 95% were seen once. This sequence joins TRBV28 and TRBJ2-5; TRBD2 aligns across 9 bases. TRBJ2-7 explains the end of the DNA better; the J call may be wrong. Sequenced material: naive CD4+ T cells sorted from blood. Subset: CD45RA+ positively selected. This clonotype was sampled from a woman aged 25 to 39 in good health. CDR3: CASNSGSPNEQYF. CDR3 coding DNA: TGTGCCAGCAATAGCGGGAGCCCCAACGAGCAGTACTTC.